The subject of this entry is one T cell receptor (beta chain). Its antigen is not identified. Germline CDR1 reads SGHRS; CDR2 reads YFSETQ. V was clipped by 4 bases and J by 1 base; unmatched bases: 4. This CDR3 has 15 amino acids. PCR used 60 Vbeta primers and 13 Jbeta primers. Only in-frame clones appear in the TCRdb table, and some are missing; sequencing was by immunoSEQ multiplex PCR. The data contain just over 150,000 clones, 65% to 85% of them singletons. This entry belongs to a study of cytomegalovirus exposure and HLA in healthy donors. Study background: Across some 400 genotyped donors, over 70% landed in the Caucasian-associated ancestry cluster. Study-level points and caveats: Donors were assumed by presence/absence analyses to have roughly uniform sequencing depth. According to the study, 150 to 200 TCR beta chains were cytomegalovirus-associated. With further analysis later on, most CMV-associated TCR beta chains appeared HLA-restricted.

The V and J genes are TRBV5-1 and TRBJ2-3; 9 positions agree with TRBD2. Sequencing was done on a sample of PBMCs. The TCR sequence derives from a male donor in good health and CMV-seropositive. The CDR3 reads CASSTSSGGTDTQYF. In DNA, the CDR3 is TGCGCCAGCAGCACATCTAGCGGGGGCACAGATACGCAGTATTTT.